One and the same sample provided the 32 T cell receptor beta chains below, sequenced in a study of T cells after yellow fever vaccination. TCRdb reprocessed the 5' RACE reads with MiXCR, giving one entry per CDR3 protein. The data show hundreds of thousands of distinct CDR3 sequences, roughly 20% seen once. The source material was PBMCs, sampled before the yellow fever booster vaccination. The receptors originated from a man younger than 30 who received the YFV17D yellow fever vaccine.

CDR3 sequence (DNA): TGTGCCAGCAGTTTACTGACGGTGAACACCGGGGAGCTGTTTTTT. Protein: CASSLLTVNTGELFF. The V call is TRBV12-3 or TRBV12-4, the J call TRBJ2-2; D uncertain. The CDR3 runs 15 residues. V was pared by 2 bases and J by 1 base, with 8 bases between.

J is TRBJ2-7 and V is TRBV5-6; D is perhaps TRBD1 (6 bases). This CDR3 spans 13 amino acids. Between the trimmed V and J ends, which lost 2 bases and 6 bases, there was a span of 12 bases. From germline, CDR1 is SGHDT and CDR2 YYEEEE. CDR3 sequence: CASSFGQMGEQYV. DNA of the CDR3: TGTGCCAGCAGCTTCGGACAGATGGGCGAGCAGTACGTC.

This clonotype came up many times. The chain couples TRBV5-1 to TRBJ2-2, with TRBD2 as a possible D gene (5 bases). Germline lookup yields CDR1 SGHRS and CDR2 YFSETQ. V dropped 2 bases and J dropped 8 bases, with 7 bases sitting between them. This CDR3 is 12 amino acids long. CDR3 residues: CASSLSGGELFF. For the CDR3, the DNA is TGCGCCAGCAGCTTAAGCGGTGGGGAGCTGTTTTTT.

This clonotype was seen a handful of times. The chain uses TRBV4-3 and TRBJ1-1, with D tentatively TRBD1 (5 bases). Germline CDR1 reads LGHNA; CDR2 reads YSLEER. With 0 bases removed from V and 5 bases from J, the gap between germline ends came to 13 bases. This CDR3 contains 15 residues. In DNA form, the CDR3 reads TGCGCCAGCAGCCAAGATGAGGGGTGGGGAACTGAAGCTTTCTTT. Translated: CASSQDEGWGTEAFF.

This clonotype appeared once. This chain links TRBV6-2 or TRBV6-3 with TRBJ2-7; D could derive from TRBD1 or TRBD2 (6 bases each). V was pared by 2 bases and J by 3 bases, with 14 bases between. The CDR3 has 15 residues. Germline V lookup: CDR1 MNHEY, CDR2 SVGEGT. The CDR3 reads CASSYNPEGVYEQYV. As DNA, the CDR3 is TGTGCCAGCAGTTACAACCCGGAGGGGGTCTACGAGCAGTACGTC.

The rearrangement joins TRBV24-1 to TRBJ2-3, with a possible D match to TRBD2 (6 bases). This CDR3 spans 15 amino acids. Germline values: CDR1 KGHDR, CDR2 SFDVKD. The V end was cut by 3 bases, the J end by 2 bases, with 11 bases between. CDR3 sequence (DNA): TGTGCCACCAGTGATCCTGGGACTGTCACAGATACGCAGTATTTT. Its translation: CATSDPGTVTDTQYF.

The chain is built from TRBV5-6 and TRBJ2-1, with 8 bases fitting TRBD1. J gave up 5 bases and V 4 bases, and 17 bases lay outside the gene matches. Per germline, CDR1 SGHDT and CDR2 YYEEEE. This CDR3 is built from 18 residues. CDR3 sequence: CASSGPASDREAHNEQFF. Written as DNA, the CDR3 is TGTGCCAGCAGCGGTCCCGCCTCGGACAGGGAGGCCCACAATGAGCAGTTCTTC.

This clonotype was seen more than once but under ten times. This chain uses TRBV5-1 with TRBJ2-2; D ambiguous. The CDR3 covers 16 residues. Germline V lookup: CDR1 SGHRS, CDR2 YFSETQ. The V end lost 1 base, the J end lost 0 bases, and 10 bases lay between the germline ends. The CDR3 nucleotides read TGCGCCAGCAGCTTGAATTGGGTAGCGAACACCGGGGAGCTGTTTTTT. This gives the protein CASSLNWVANTGELFF.

The V and J genes are TRBV3-1 and TRBJ2-7; D is ambiguous. The V end lost 3 bases, the J end lost 5 bases, and 11 bases lay between the germline ends. The CDR3 runs to 13 residues. Germline V gene sequence: CDR1 LGHDT, CDR2 YNNKEL (reference sequence). The DNA for the CDR3 is TGTGCCAGCAGCCAGGCCCCGTCCGACGAGCAGTACTTC. Translation: CASSQAPSDEQYF.

This clonotype was counted ten times or more. The J gene is TRBJ2-3, the V gene TRBV20-1; D gene unclear. Germline assignment: CDR1 DFQATT and CDR2 SNEGSKA (reference sequence). V gave up 0 bases and J gave up 4 bases, with 11 bases separating them. CDR3 length equals 14 residues. The CDR3 spells CSARDRVLADTQYF. CDR3 coding DNA: TGCAGTGCTAGAGATCGCGTCCTGGCAGATACGCAGTATTTT.

This clonotype turned up a few times. The chain recombines TRBV7-9 with TRBJ2-3; possible D gene TRBD1, 5 bases. The CDR3 covers 14 residues. Germline V gene lookup returns CDR1 SEHNR and CDR2 FQNEAQ (reference sequence). The V end was cut by 5 bases, the J end by 2 bases, with 11 bases between. CDR3 DNA: TGTGCCAGCAGCGAGACTGGGGCCACAGATACGCAGTATTTT. This codes for CASSETGATDTQYF.

A few counts support this clonotype. This rearrangement joins TRBV10-3 to TRBJ2-2; a weak D match, TRBD1 (7 bases). Germline lookup yields CDR1 ENHRY and CDR2 SYGVKD. V lost 10 bases and J lost 2, with 17 bases in between. The length of the CDR3 is 15 residues. CDR3 loop: CATGAGTVNTGELFF. The CDR3 DNA is TGTGCCACGGGGGCGGGGACAGTAAACACCGGGGAGCTGTTTTTT.

The chain employs TRBV7-9 and TRBJ2-3; D is perhaps TRBD2 (6 bases). V was cut by 3 bases and J by 4 bases, with 14 bases left in between. The CDR3 loop spans 15 amino acids. CDR1 and CDR2 (germline): SEHNR, FQNEAQ (reference sequence). CDR3 nucleotides: TGTGCCAGCAGCTTTCAGGGAGGAATTCCAGATACGCAGTATTTT. This encodes CASSFQGGIPDTQYF.

The rearrangement links TRBV7-2 to TRBJ1-5, with 7 bases lining up with TRBD1. The CDR3 covers 15 residues. V dropped 3 bases and J dropped 5; count of bases not matched to a gene: 7. Germline V gene sequence: CDR1 SGHTA, CDR2 FQGNSA. DNA of the CDR3: TGTGCCAGCAGCTTGGGTAACAGGGGTCATCAGCCCCAGCATTTT. It is translated as CASSLGNRGHQPQHF.

This clonotype has just a few counts. V is TRBV4-1 and J is TRBJ2-5; D ambiguous. With 1 base removed from V and 2 bases from J, the gap between germline ends came to 14 bases. In germline, CDR1 is MGHRA, CDR2 YSYEKL. The CDR3 loop spans 16 amino acids. The CDR3 sequence is CASSQGVAGRQETQYF. CDR3 in DNA: TGCGCCAGCAGCCAAGGGGTGGCAGGAAGACAAGAGACCCAGTACTTC.

For the CDR3, the DNA is TGTGCCAGCAGCCCCGACGCGACAGGGTCCTATGGCTACACCTTC. Amino acid sequence: CASSPDATGSYGYTF. V is TRBV7-2 and J is TRBJ1-2; 7 nucleotides line up with TRBD1. Germline loops: CDR1 SGHTA, CDR2 FQGNSA. Unmatched junction bases numbered 10, after V lost 5 bases and J lost 4 bases. The CDR3 is 15 amino acids.

The V and J genes are TRBV2 and TRBJ1-1; unclear D gene. Germline values: CDR1 SNHLY, CDR2 FYNNEI. This CDR3 has 15 amino acids. Trimming took 11 bases from V and 0 from J, leaving 19 bases between them. This CDR3 reads CAGSSSPEMNTEAFF. CDR3 nucleotides: TGTGCCGGATCCTCAAGCCCAGAGATGAACACTGAAGCTTTCTTT. Supplemented by reference TRBV2 and TRBJ1-1, the full variable domain reads EPEVTQTPSHQVTQMGQEVILRCVPISNHLYFYWYRQILGQKVEFLVSFYNNEISEKSEIFDDQFSVERPDGSNFTLKIRSTKLEDSAMYFCAGSSSPEMNTEAFFGQGTRLTVV.

This clonotype was seen many times. The V and J genes are TRBV2 and TRBJ2-7; 8 nucleotides match TRBD1. The CDR3 loop spans 15 amino acids. Per germline, CDR1 SNHLY and CDR2 FYNNEI. J was trimmed by 4 bases and V by 1 base; bases with no gene match: 6. The CDR3 DNA reads as TGTGCCAGCAGTGAAGGGACAGGGCTATATTACGAGCAGTACTTC. This encodes CASSEGTGLYYEQYF.

The V and J genes are TRBV4-1 and TRBJ1-2; a possible D gene is TRBD1 (5 bases). Germline V CDR1 and CDR2: MGHRA, YSYEKL. Trimming left V 1 base short and J 6 bases short, with 12 bases between. The CDR3 consists of 14 residues. The CDR3 DNA reads as TGCGCCAGCAGCCAAGTGCAGGGAGGGGATGGCTACACCTTC. The encoded protein is CASSQVQGGDGYTF.

This clonotype occurred a few times. CDR3 sequence: CASSLNRGVNTGELFF. CDR3 DNA sequence: TGTGCCAGCAGCTTAAACAGGGGAGTGAACACCGGGGAGCTGTTTTTT. V gene TRBV13 combines with J gene TRBJ2-2, with 7 bases aligning to TRBD1. V lost 2 bases to trimming and J lost 1 base; unmatched junction nucleotides: 4. CDR1 and CDR2 (germline): PRHDT, FYEKMQ (reference sequence). This CDR3 region has 16 residues.

The chain joins TRBV29-1 to TRBJ2-1; 11 nucleotides match TRBD2. Germline values: CDR1 SQVTM, CDR2 ANQGSEA. The CDR3 totals 13 residues. After removal of 6 bases from V and 12 bases from J, the junction contained 10 bases not matched to a gene. CDR3 region: CSVSSGGPLGQFF. In nucleotides, the CDR3 is TGCAGCGTGTCTAGCGGGGGGCCCTTAGGGCAGTTCTTC.

The chain carries TRBV10-2 and TRBJ2-3, with D unclear. The V and J ends lost 6 bases and 3 bases respectively, with 13 bases between them. CDR1 and CDR2 (germline): WSHSY, SAAADI. The CDR3 totals 14 residues. This CDR3 is CASSPGELTDTQYF. In DNA form, the CDR3 reads TGCGCCAGCAGCCCCGGAGAGTTGACAGATACGCAGTATTTT.

The chain joins TRBV4-2 to TRBJ2-5, with TRBD2 matching over 9 bases. This CDR3 has 16 residues. Trimming at V came to 1 base and at J to 4 bases, leaving 7 bases not matched to a gene. CDR1 LGHNA and CDR2 YNFKEQ come from the germline V gene. The chain's CDR3 is CASSQGLAGTRETQYF. The CDR3 bases are TGTGCCAGCAGCCAAGGGCTAGCGGGGACTCGAGAGACCCAGTACTTC.

This chain joins TRBV7-2 and TRBJ1-5; no definite D call. Per the germline V gene, CDR1 is SGHTA and CDR2 is FQGNSA. V was cut by 5 bases and J by 8 bases, with 13 bases left in between. CDR3 length: 13 amino acids. This CDR3 is CASSPRAGKPQHF. In nucleotides, the CDR3 is TGTGCCAGCAGCCCCCGCGCGGGTAAGCCCCAGCATTTT.

This clonotype appeared a few times. The rearrangement uses TRBV7-8 and TRBJ2-4; a possible D gene is TRBD2 (6 bases). The CDR3 spans 15 residues. Germline CDR1 and CDR2: SGHVS and FQNEAQ. V was trimmed by 7 bases and J by 7 bases, leaving 20 bases between them. In nucleotides, the CDR3 is TGTGCCAGCATCCCCGCTGGGGCAGGGAGGAACATTCAGTACTTC. Amino acids: CASIPAGAGRNIQYF. Supplemented by reference TRBV7-8 and TRBJ2-4, the full variable domain reads GAGVSQSPRYKVAKRGQDVALRCDPISGHVSLFWYQQALGQGPEFLTYFQNEAQLDKSGLPSDRFFAERPEGSVSTLKIQRTQQEDSAVYLCASIPAGAGRNIQYFGAGTRLSVL.

This clonotype has more than one count but fewer than ten. Relative to the germline gene, one junction end is altered; a read error may explain this. The gene calls are TRBV7-7 and TRBJ2-1; TRBD1 matches 12 bases. The CDR3 has 15 residues. Germline V gene sequence: CDR1 SSHAT, CDR2 FNYEAQ (reference sequence). CDR3 in amino acids: CASSWGTGGPEEQFF. In DNA, the CDR3 is TGTGCTAGCAGCTGGGGGACAGGGGGCCCGGAGGAGCAGTTCTTC.

This clonotype was seen more than once but under ten times. Mismatch with germline at one junction end may stem from a read error. V is TRBV6-5 and J is TRBJ2-5; D is possibly TRBD2 (5 bases). The length of the CDR3 is 19 residues. CDR1 is MNHEY and CDR2 is SVGAGI in the germline V gene. CDR3 protein: CASSSLRRLHGNPPQTQYF. CDR3 bases: TGTGCAAGCAGTTCACTTAGGCGACTTCACGGGAACCCCCCCCAGACCCAGTACTTC.

The V call is TRBV20-1, the J call TRBJ2-7, with D uncertain. V was trimmed by 2 bases and J by 0 bases, leaving 8 bases between them. The germline V gene encodes CDR1 DFQATT and CDR2 SNEGSKA (reference sequence). CDR3 length: 13 amino acids. The CDR3 protein is CSARMGFSYEQYF. CDR3 DNA: TGCAGTGCTAGAATGGGTTTCTCCTACGAGCAGTACTTC.

In this sample, this clonotype turned up a few times. The chain has TRBV7-2 and TRBJ1-2, with 8 bases identical to TRBD1. The CDR3 is 18 residues long. The germline CDR1 and CDR2 sequences are SGHTA and FQGNSA. V dropped 2 bases and J dropped 7; count of bases not matched to a gene: 18. CDR3 amino acids: CASSLSPGQASLRGGYTF. The CDR3 bases are TGTGCCAGCAGCTTATCTCCGGGACAGGCCTCTTTAAGGGGTGGCTACACCTTC. Full variable domain (remainder filled in from reference TRBV7-2 and TRBJ1-2): GAGVSQSPSNKVTEKGKDVELRCDPISGHTALYWYRQSLGQGLEFLIYFQGNSAPDKSGLPSDRFSAERTGGSVSTLTIQRTQQEDSAVYLCASSLSPGQASLRGGYTFGSGTRLTVV.

This clonotype was seen a handful of times. The chain employs TRBV12-3 or TRBV12-4 and TRBJ1-6, with 7 bases matching TRBD1. This CDR3 contains 13 residues. J gave up 8 bases and V 5 bases, and 3 bases lay outside the gene matches. In DNA form, the CDR3 reads TGTGCCAGCAGTACGGGACAGTATTCACCCCTCCACTTT. This translates into CASSTGQYSPLHF.

This clonotype was detected only a few times. The chain recombines TRBV5-4 with TRBJ2-5, with 11 bases identical to TRBD2. V was pared by 4 bases and J by 5 bases, with 7 bases of the junction left unmatched. The CDR3 is 15 residues long. Germline CDR1 SGHNT, CDR2 YYREEE (reference sequence). CDR3 sequence (DNA): TGTGCCAGCAGCCCACTAGCGGGGGCGGCGGAGACCCAGTACTTC. It encodes CASSPLAGAAETQYF. The whole variable domain, remainder taken from reference TRBV5-4 and TRBJ2-5, is ETGVTQSPTHLIKTRGQQVTLRCSSQSGHNTVSWYQQALGQGPQFIFQYYREEENGRGNFPPRFSGLQFPNYSSELNVNALELDDSALYLCASSPLAGAAETQYFGPGTRLLVL.

This chain connects TRBV20-1 to TRBJ2-7, with 9 bases aligning to TRBD1. The CDR3 sequence is 12 residues long. The germline V gene has CDR1 DFQATT and CDR2 SNEGSKA (reference sequence). V shed 7 bases and J 3 bases; nucleotides not matched to a gene: 4. CDR3 bases: TGCAGTGGGACGGACAGGGGCTACGAGCAGTACTTC. Its translation is CSGTDRGYEQYF.